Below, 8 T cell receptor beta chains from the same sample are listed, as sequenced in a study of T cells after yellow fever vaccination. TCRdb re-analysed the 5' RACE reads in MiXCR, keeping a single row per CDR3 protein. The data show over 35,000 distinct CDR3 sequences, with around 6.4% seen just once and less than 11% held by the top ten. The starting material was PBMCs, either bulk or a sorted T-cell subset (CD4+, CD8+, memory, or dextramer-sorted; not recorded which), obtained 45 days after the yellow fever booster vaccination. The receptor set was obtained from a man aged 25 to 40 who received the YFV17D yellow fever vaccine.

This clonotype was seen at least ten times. CDR3: CASSPSTVTGDPQETQYF. CDR3 coding DNA: TGTGCCAGCTCACCGTCAACGGTCACGGGGGACCCACAAGAGACCCAGTACTTC. The chain joins TRBV18 to TRBJ2-5; D might be TRBD2 (6 bases). CDR1 and CDR2 (germline): KGHSH, LQKENI. The CDR3 runs 18 residues. Trimming left V 3 bases short and J 2 bases short, with 22 bases between. The full variable domain, rest sourced from reference TRBV18 and TRBJ2-5, is NAGVMQNPRHLVRRRGQEARLRCSPMKGHSHVYWYRQLPEEGLKFMVYLQKENIIDESGMPKERFSAEFPKEGPSILRIQQVVRGDSAAYFCASSPSTVTGDPQETQYFGPGTRLLVL.

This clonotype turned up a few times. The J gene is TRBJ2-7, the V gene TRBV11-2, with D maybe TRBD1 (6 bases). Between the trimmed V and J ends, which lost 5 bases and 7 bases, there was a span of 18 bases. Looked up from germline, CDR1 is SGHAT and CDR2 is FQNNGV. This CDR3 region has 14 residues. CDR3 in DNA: TGTGCCAGCAGCCCCGTCACAGGGATCCAAGAGCAGTACTTC. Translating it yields CASSPVTGIQEQYF.

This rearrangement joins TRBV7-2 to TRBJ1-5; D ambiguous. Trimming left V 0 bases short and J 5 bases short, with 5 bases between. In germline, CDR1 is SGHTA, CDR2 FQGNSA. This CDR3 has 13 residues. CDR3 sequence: CASSLARDQPQHF. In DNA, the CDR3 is TGTGCCAGCAGCTTAGCTAGGGATCAGCCCCAGCATTTT.

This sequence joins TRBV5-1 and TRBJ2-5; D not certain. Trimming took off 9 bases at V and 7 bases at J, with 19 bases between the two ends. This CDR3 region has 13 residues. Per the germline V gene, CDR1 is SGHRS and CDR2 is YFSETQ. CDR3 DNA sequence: TGCGCCAACCCACCCCCAGGAAAGGGGACCCAGTACTTC. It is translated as CANPPPGKGTQYF.

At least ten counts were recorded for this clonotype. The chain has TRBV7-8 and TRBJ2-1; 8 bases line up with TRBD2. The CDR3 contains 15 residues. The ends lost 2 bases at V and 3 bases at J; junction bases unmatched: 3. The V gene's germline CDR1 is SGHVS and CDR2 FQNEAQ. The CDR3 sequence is CASSLSGSFYNEQFF. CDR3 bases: TGTGCCAGCAGCTTAAGCGGGAGCTTCTACAATGAGCAGTTCTTC.

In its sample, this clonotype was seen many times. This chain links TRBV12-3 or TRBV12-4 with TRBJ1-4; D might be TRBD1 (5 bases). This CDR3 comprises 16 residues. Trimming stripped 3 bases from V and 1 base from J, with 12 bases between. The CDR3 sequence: CASSLFWGGTNEKLFF. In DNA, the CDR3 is TGTGCCAGCAGTTTGTTCTGGGGGGGAACTAATGAAAAACTGTTTTTT.

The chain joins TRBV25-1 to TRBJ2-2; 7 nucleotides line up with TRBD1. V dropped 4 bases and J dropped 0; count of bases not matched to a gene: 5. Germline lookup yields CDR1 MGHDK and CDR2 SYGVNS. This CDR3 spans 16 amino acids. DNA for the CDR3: TGTGCCAGCAGTGGAAAGACAGGGTCGAACACCGGGGAGCTGTTTTTT. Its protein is CASSGKTGSNTGELFF. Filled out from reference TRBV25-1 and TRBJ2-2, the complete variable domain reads EADIYQTPRYLVIGTGKKITLECSQTMGHDKMYWYQQDPGMELHLIHYSYGVNSTEKGDLSSESTVSRIRTEHFPLTLESARPSHTSQYLCASSGKTGSNTGELFFGEGSRLTVL.

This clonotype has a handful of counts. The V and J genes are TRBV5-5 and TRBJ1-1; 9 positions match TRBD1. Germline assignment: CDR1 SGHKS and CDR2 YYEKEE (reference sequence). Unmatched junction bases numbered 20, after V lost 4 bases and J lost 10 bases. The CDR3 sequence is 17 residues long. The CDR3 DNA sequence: TGTGCCAGCAGCCCTGGGGGACAGGGTGGTGCCTTAATCGGAGCTTTCTTT. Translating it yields CASSPGGQGGALIGAFF.